This TCR beta chain comes out of a study of regulatory T cells in long-lasting Graves disease. CDR3-region Arm-PCR and iRepertoire HTBI primers produced the TCR beta libraries. TCRdb re-derived calls from the multiplex PCR reads in MiXCR, one entry per CDR3 protein. This sample carries roughly 220,000 distinct CDR3 sequences, about a sixth of them seen once, and the ten largest clones take over 20%. At least ten counts were recorded for this clonotype. Its antigen is not known. Germline V lookup: CDR1 SGHNT, CDR2 YENEEA. Trimming took 3 bases from V and 3 from J; bases not matched to a gene: 5. This CDR3 has 15 residues. Study results and caveats: Lower TCR diversity was seen in persistent Graves' patients than in newly diagnosed ones.

Indicated time point: newly diagnosed GD, antithyroid drugs for less than 3 months. Preparation of the TCR library used RNA extracted from PBMCs. This chain uses TRBV11-3 with TRBJ2-7, with TRBD2 identical over 10 bases. The sequenced sample was peripheral blood mononuclear cells (PBMCs), obtained at new diagnosis, from a patient treated with antithyroid drugs. The receptor was isolated from a female donor with Graves disease. The DNA of the CDR3 is TGTGCCAGCAGCTTCTCCGGGACTAGCGTCTACGAGCAGTACTTC. It is translated as CASSFSGTSVYEQYF.